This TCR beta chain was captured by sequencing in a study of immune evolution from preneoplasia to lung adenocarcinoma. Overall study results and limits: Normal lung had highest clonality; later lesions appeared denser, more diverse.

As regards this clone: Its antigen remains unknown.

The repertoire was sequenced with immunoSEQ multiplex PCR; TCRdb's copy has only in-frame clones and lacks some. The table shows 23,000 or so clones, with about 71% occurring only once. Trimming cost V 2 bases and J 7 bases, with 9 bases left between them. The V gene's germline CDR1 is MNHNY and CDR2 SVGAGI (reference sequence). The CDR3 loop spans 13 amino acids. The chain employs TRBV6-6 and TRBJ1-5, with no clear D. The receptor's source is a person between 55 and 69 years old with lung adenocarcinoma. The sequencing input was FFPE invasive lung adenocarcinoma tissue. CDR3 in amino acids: CASSYVGVQPQHF. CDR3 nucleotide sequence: TGTGCCAGCAGTTACGTTGGGGTGCAGCCCCAGCATTTT.